A single sample gave rise to the 27 T cell receptor beta chains below, sequenced in a study of cytomegalovirus exposure and HLA in healthy donors. The study ran its PCR with 60 Vbeta and 13 Jbeta primers. TCRdb keeps only in-frame clones here, not all; method: immunoSEQ multiplex PCR. The data contain a few hundred thousand clones, approximately 91% of them singletons. The sequenced sample consisted of PBMCs. These receptors were obtained from a girl aged 2-15 years in good health and CMV-seronegative.

This rearrangement joins TRBV27 to TRBJ2-7; 10 bases are shared with TRBD2. Germline V CDR1 and CDR2: MNHEY, SMNVEV (reference sequence). J lost 4 bases, V lost 5 bases, and 11 bases had no gene match. This CDR3 region has 16 residues. CDR3 residues: CASSPSGRALSYEQYF. In nucleotides, the CDR3 is TGTGCCAGCAGTCCCAGCGGGAGGGCCTTAAGTTACGAGCAGTACTTC.

V usage is TRBV11-1 and J usage is TRBJ2-3, with D possibly being TRBD1 (6 bases). V lost 7 bases and J 1 base, leaving 9 bases between the germline ends. Germline V gene sequence: CDR1 SGHAT, CDR2 FQDESV (reference sequence). This CDR3 comprises 13 residues. CDR3 nucleotides: TGTGCCAGCACCTCAGGGGGCACAGATACGCAGTATTTT. The encoded protein is CASTSGGTDTQYF. The entire variable domain, with the rest obtained from reference TRBV11-1 and TRBJ2-3, is as follows: EAEVAQSPRYKITEKSQAVAFWCDPISGHATLYWYRQILGQGPELLVQFQDESVVDDSQLPKDRFSAERLKGVDSTLKIQPAELGDSAMYLCASTSGGTDTQYFGPGTRLTVL.

The chain recombines TRBV6-1 with TRBJ1-2; D perhaps matches TRBD1 (5 bases). V was trimmed by 3 bases and J by 8 bases, leaving 7 bases between them. CDR3 length equals 11 residues. Germline assignment: CDR1 MNHNS and CDR2 SASEGT. CDR3 in amino acids: CASSDGGGYTF. The CDR3 DNA reads TGTGCCAGCAGTGACGGGGGAGGCTACACCTTC.

V and J are TRBV9 and TRBJ2-1; D remains ambiguous. The CDR3 is 14 amino acids. V lost 0 bases to trimming and J lost 5 bases, with 9 bases between them. Germline lookup yields CDR1 SGDLS and CDR2 YYNGEE. The CDR3 loop reads CASSVGAIDNEQFF. The CDR3 DNA sequence: TGTGCCAGCAGCGTAGGGGCAATTGACAATGAGCAGTTCTTC. Drawing the rest from reference TRBV9 and TRBJ2-1, the complete variable domain is DSGVTQTPKHLITATGQRVTLRCSPRSGDLSVYWYQQSLDQGLQFLIQYYNGEERAKGNILERFSAQQFPDLHSELNLSSLELGDSALYFCASSVGAIDNEQFFGPGTRLTVL.

This clone has only one observation. V is TRBV27 and J is TRBJ2-2; 8 bases fit TRBD2. V shed 2 bases and J 2 bases; nucleotides not matched to a gene: 4. CDR3 length: 16 amino acids. CDR1 MNHEY and CDR2 SMNVEV come from the germline V gene (reference sequence). CDR3 loop: CASSLGGGLNTGELFF. The CDR3 region has the DNA TGTGCCAGCAGTTTAGGCGGGGGGCTTAACACCGGGGAGCTGTTTTTT.

This clone was observed a single time. The chain links TRBV7-6 to TRBJ2-5, with 7 bases matching TRBD2. The J call may be incorrect, as the DNA end agrees better with TRBJ2-7. The CDR3 has 17 amino acids. Germline V gene lookup returns CDR1 SGHVS and CDR2 FNYEAQ. The CDR3 nucleotides read TGTGCCAGCAGCTTAGAATCCGGGACTAAGAGCTCCTACGAGCAGTACTTC. It encodes CASSLESGTKSSYEQYF.

This sequence joins TRBV2 and TRBJ2-1, with D possibly being TRBD2 (5 bases). The V end was cut by 7 bases, the J end by 10 bases, with 14 bases between. Germline CDR1 reads SNHLY; CDR2 reads FYNNEI. The CDR3 contains 12 residues. The CDR3 spells CASTELAPEQFF. CDR3 nucleotide sequence: TGTGCCAGCACAGAGTTAGCGCCGGAGCAGTTCTTC.

Details on this clone: This sample also contains other DNA sequences that code for the same CDR3. The chain is built from TRBV9 and TRBJ2-3; D call uncertain. The length of the CDR3 is 13 residues. Trimming removed 0 bases from V and 4 bases from J, with 6 bases in between. In germline, CDR1 is SGDLS, CDR2 YYNGEE. Here the CDR3 reads CASSVVTADTQYF. The CDR3 nucleotides are TGTGCCAGCAGCGTAGTTACTGCAGATACGCAGTATTTT.

This clone was recorded only once. V gene TRBV5-1 combines with J gene TRBJ2-2, with 10 bases lining up with TRBD2. The CDR3 spans 17 residues. V dropped 0 bases and J dropped 3; count of bases not matched to a gene: 5. CDR1 and CDR2 from the germline V gene are SGHRS and YFSETQ. This chain's CDR3 is CASSLAGLAGDTGELFF. CDR3 DNA: TGCGCCAGCAGCTTGGCGGGGCTAGCGGGGGACACCGGGGAGCTGTTTTTT. Looking up the rest from reference TRBV5-1 and TRBJ2-2 gives the full variable domain: KAGVTQTPRYLIKTRGQQVTLSCSPISGHRSVSWYQQTPGQGLQFLFEYFSETQRNKGNFPGRFSGRQFSNSRSEMNVSTLELGDSALYLCASSLAGLAGDTGELFFGEGSRLTVL.

This chain links TRBV6-6 with TRBJ2-2; 9 nucleotides match TRBD1. Germline-derived CDR1 and CDR2 are MNHNY and SVGAGI (reference sequence). The CDR3 has 16 amino acids. V lost 3 bases, J lost 5 bases, and 7 bases stayed unmatched. CDR3 in DNA: TGTGCCAGCAGTTATACGACAGGGGGACGGACCGGGGAGCTGTTTTTT. Its translation: CASSYTTGGRTGELFF.

V and J are TRBV5-1 and TRBJ1-2; D possibly corresponds to TRBD1 (6 bases). Trimming cost V 2 bases and J 2 bases, with 7 bases left between them. CDR1 is SGHRS, CDR2 YFSETQ, per germline. The CDR3 sequence is 13 residues long. The CDR3 here is CASSFGTNYGYTF. The DNA for the CDR3 is TGCGCCAGCAGCTTCGGGACAAACTATGGCTACACCTTC.

The chain uses TRBV5-1 and TRBJ1-4; 9 bases are shared with TRBD1. The CDR3 covers 14 residues. Germline CDR1 SGHRS, CDR2 YFSETQ. Trimming cost V 4 bases and J 8 bases; bases outside gene matches: 6. The CDR3 loop is CASSEDRGREKLFF. CDR3 DNA sequence: TGCGCCAGCAGCGAGGACAGGGGAAGGGAAAAACTGTTTTTT. Together with reference TRBV5-1 and TRBJ1-4, the CDR3 gives the full variable domain: KAGVTQTPRYLIKTRGQQVTLSCSPISGHRSVSWYQQTPGQGLQFLFEYFSETQRNKGNFPGRFSGRQFSNSRSEMNVSTLELGDSALYLCASSEDRGREKLFFGSGTQLSVL.

This chain links TRBV9 with TRBJ2-7; 8 bases map to TRBD2. Losses at the gene ends were 4 bases for V and 7 bases for J; bases not matched to a gene: 13. CDR1 and CDR2 from the germline V gene are SGDLS and YYNGEE. This CDR3 comprises 15 residues. The CDR3 is CASSQRGGPGEEQYF. The CDR3 DNA follows: TGTGCCAGCAGCCAACGGGGGGGTCCCGGAGAAGAGCAGTACTTC.

The rearrangement uses TRBV5-1 and TRBJ2-5; TRBD2 matches 14 bases. With 4 bases clipped from V and 5 bases from J, the junction kept 4 bases outside the gene matches. The CDR3 has 15 amino acids. CDR1 is SGHRS and CDR2 is YFSETQ in the germline V gene. The CDR3 DNA sequence: TGCGCCAGCAGCAGGACTAGCGGGGGGACGGAGACCCAGTACTTC. As protein: CASSRTSGGTETQYF.

The chain combines TRBV7-2 with TRBJ1-2, with TRBD1 identical over 7 bases. V lost 2 bases to trimming and J lost 6 bases; unmatched junction nucleotides: 0. Germline assignment: CDR1 SGHTA and CDR2 FQGNSA. CDR3 length equals 12 residues. This CDR3 is CASSLQGDGYTF. The CDR3 DNA follows: TGTGCCAGCAGCTTACAGGGGGATGGCTACACCTTC.

There are a few counts of this clone. The gene calls are TRBV2 and TRBJ1-1; D may be TRBD1 (6 bases). The germline V and J ends were trimmed by 5 bases and 0 bases, with 10 bases remaining between them. The V gene's germline CDR1 is SNHLY and CDR2 FYNNEI. This CDR3 has 14 amino acids. CDR3 residues: CASSSRGMNTEAFF. DNA for the CDR3: TGTGCCAGCAGTTCGAGGGGGATGAACACTGAAGCTTTCTTT.

The chain has TRBV7-9 and TRBJ2-5, with 12 positions matching TRBD2. V dropped 5 bases and J dropped 1; count of bases not matched to a gene: 5. This CDR3 comprises 16 residues. Germline V gene sequence: CDR1 SEHNR, CDR2 FQNEAQ (reference sequence). The CDR3 sequence is CASSKTSGSPQETQYF. The CDR3 DNA follows: TGTGCCAGCAGCAAGACTAGCGGGAGTCCCCAAGAGACCCAGTACTTC.

Written as DNA, the CDR3 is TGTGCCAGCACCCCAGGGGGGTATACTGAAGCTTTCTTT. It yields the protein CASTPGGYTEAFF. This sequence joins TRBV28 and TRBJ1-1; 7 nucleotides align to TRBD1. The ends lost 7 bases at V and 5 bases at J; junction bases unmatched: 7. This CDR3 has 13 residues. Looked up from germline, CDR1 is MDHEN and CDR2 is SYDVKM. The variable domain in full, completed from reference TRBV28 and TRBJ1-1, reads DVKVTQSSRYLVKRTGEKVFLECVQDMDHENMFWYRQDPGLGLRLIYFSYDVKMKEKGDIPEGYSVSREKKERFSLILESASTNQTSMYLCASTPGGYTEAFFGQGTRLTVV.

This chain connects TRBV4-2 to TRBJ1-1; the D gene is possibly TRBD1 (6 bases). This CDR3 spans 16 amino acids. V lost 0 bases and J lost 2, with 13 bases in between. Germline-derived CDR1 and CDR2 are LGHNA and YNFKEQ. CDR3 coding DNA: TGTGCCAGCAGCCAAGATTCAAAGGGACATAACACTGAAGCTTTCTTT. It encodes CASSQDSKGHNTEAFF.

The genes are TRBV5-6 and TRBJ1-5; D not certain. CDR1 SGHDT and CDR2 YYEEEE come from the germline V gene. This CDR3 region has 14 residues. Trimming removed 5 bases from V and 6 bases from J, with 15 bases in between. CDR3 sequence (DNA): TGTGCCAGCAGTAACGGGGAAGGGAGTCAGCCCCAGCATTTT. This codes for CASSNGEGSQPQHF.

CDR3 coding DNA: TGTGCCAGCAGCTTAGGGGTCGGGAGCAGCATTCAGTACTTC. Its protein product is CASSLGVGSSIQYF. The V and J genes are TRBV11-3 and TRBJ2-4, with TRBD2 as a possible D gene (6 bases). The germline V and J ends were trimmed by 1 base and 9 bases, with 13 bases remaining between them. Germline-derived CDR1 and CDR2 are SGHNT and YENEEA. The CDR3 is 14 residues long.

The gene calls are TRBV6-5 and TRBJ1-6; 9 bases are a match to TRBD1. CDR3 length: 16 amino acids. Trimming removed 0 bases from V and 7 bases from J; junction bases left unmatched: 4. CDR1 is MNHEY, CDR2 SVGAGI, per germline. The CDR3 spells CASSYSGTGRNSPLHF. As DNA, the CDR3 is TGTGCCAGCAGTTACTCGGGGACAGGGAGGAATTCACCCCTCCACTTT.

The rearrangement uses TRBV5-6 and TRBJ1-1, with 10 bases identical to TRBD1. This CDR3 region has 16 residues. J was trimmed by 2 bases and V by 3 bases; bases with no gene match: 7. Germline CDR1 reads SGHDT; CDR2 reads YYEEEE. The CDR3 spells CASSWGQGTSNTEAFF. CDR3 coding DNA: TGTGCCAGCAGCTGGGGACAGGGGACCAGCAACACTGAAGCTTTCTTT.

The gene calls are TRBV6-6 and TRBJ2-7; D not certain. The germline gives CDR1 MNHNY, CDR2 SVGAGI (reference sequence). Trimming removed 5 bases at V and 6 bases at J, with 14 bases between. The CDR3 is 13 amino acids. The CDR3 sequence: CASSPGGSGEQYF. The CDR3 DNA sequence: TGTGCCAGCAGTCCCGGCGGAAGTGGCGAGCAGTACTTC.

V is TRBV6-7 and J is TRBJ2-7; maybe TRBD1 (6 bases). TRBV6-7 is an open reading frame, and its role is uncertain. The ends were cut back, 6 bases at V and 1 base at J, with 22 bases in the middle. The CDR3 totals 17 residues. For the CDR3, the DNA is TGTGCCAGCAGACCACCGAGGGGGAGAGGACCATCCTACGAGCAGTACTTC. Translated, it gives CASRPPRGRGPSYEQYF.

V and J are TRBV30 and TRBJ2-1; 7 positions agree with TRBD2. Germline lookup yields CDR1 GTSNPN and CDR2 SVGIG (reference sequence). After removal of 1 base from V and 2 bases from J, the junction contained 2 bases not matched to a gene. The CDR3 is 14 residues long. The CDR3 bases are TGTGCCTGGAGTGCCAGCGGGACCTACAATGAGCAGTTCTTC. This translates into CAWSASGTYNEQFF.

V gene TRBV11-1 combines with J gene TRBJ1-6; D possibly corresponds to TRBD1 (5 bases). Germline assignment: CDR1 SGHAT and CDR2 FQDESV (reference sequence). The CDR3 loop spans 12 amino acids. V lost 5 bases, J lost 11 bases, and 10 bases lay in between. CDR3 residues: CASSHGGAPLHF. The DNA of the CDR3 is TGTGCCAGCAGCCACGGGGGAGCACCCCTCCACTTT.